The 18 T cell receptor beta chains in this list originate from one sample, sequenced in a study of blood T cell repertoires in COVID-19. Profiled with immunoSEQ multiplex PCR; TCRdb holds only in-frame clones, not every one. The data show around 170,000 clones, about 87% seen once. The sample comprised peripheral blood. Receptors originate from a man in his fifties or sixties with acute or convalescent COVID-19.

J is TRBJ2-7 and V is TRBV4-3, with D perhaps matching TRBD1 (6 bases). V shed 0 bases and J shed 1 base, with 10 bases lying between them. The germline gives CDR1 LGHNA, CDR2 YSLEER. The CDR3 extends over 15 amino acids. The CDR3 loop reads CASSQDTGLSYEQYF. The CDR3 DNA reads as TGCGCCAGCAGCCAAGACACAGGGCTATCCTACGAGCAGTACTTC.

The chain couples TRBV27 to TRBJ1-4; TRBD1 matches at 7 bases. With 5 bases clipped from V and 10 bases from J, the junction kept 7 bases outside the gene matches. The germline V gene encodes CDR1 MNHEY and CDR2 SMNVEV (reference sequence). CDR3 length: 13 amino acids. CDR3 nucleotides: TGTGCCAGCAGTCTGACAGGGTCAGTAAAACTGTTTTTT. It codes for CASSLTGSVKLFF.

The V gene is TRBV3-1 (or the pseudogene TRBV3-2), the J gene TRBJ2-5, with 10 bases matching TRBD2. Germline CDR1 and CDR2: LGHDT and YNNKEL (reference sequence). The V and J ends lost 6 bases and 2 bases, in that order; junction bases with no gene match: 3. The CDR3 sequence is 14 residues long. CDR3 sequence: CASRLAGVQETQYF. CDR3 coding DNA: TGTGCCAGCAGGCTAGCGGGGGTTCAAGAGACCCAGTACTTC.

The CDR3: CAWNRDRGWTEAFF. The CDR3, as DNA: TGTGCCTGGAACCGGGACAGGGGCTGGACTGAAGCTTTCTTT. This rearrangement joins TRBV30 to TRBJ1-1; TRBD1 matches at 10 bases. V gave up 4 bases and J gave up 5 bases; unmatched junction bases: 7. This CDR3 comprises 14 residues. Germline V CDR1 and CDR2: GTSNPN, SVGIG (reference sequence).

The chain has TRBV11-2 and TRBJ2-5, with 7 bases matching TRBD2. With V trimmed by 4 bases and J by 5 bases, 19 bases remained unmatched. The CDR3 extends over 18 amino acids. Germline CDR1 reads SGHAT; CDR2 reads FQNNGV. The CDR3 reads CASSSPEQSGGGPETQYF. For the CDR3, the DNA is TGTGCCAGCAGCTCCCCCGAACAGAGTGGGGGAGGGCCCGAGACCCAGTACTTC.

The J gene is TRBJ2-1, the V gene TRBV7-8; a weak D match, TRBD1 (5 bases). The V gene's germline CDR1 is SGHVS and CDR2 FQNEAQ. The length of the CDR3 is 16 residues. Trimming removed 5 bases from V and 9 bases from J, with 23 bases in between. CDR3 sequence reads: CASSPSVAGMIAEQFF. Here the CDR3 DNA reads TGTGCCAGCAGCCCCTCAGTGGCAGGGATGATTGCTGAGCAGTTCTTC.

This sequence joins TRBV15 and TRBJ1-2; D ambiguous. Germline V gives CDR1 LNHNV, CDR2 YYDKDF (reference sequence). Deletions cut 0 bases from V and 5 bases from J, with 10 bases between. The length of the CDR3 is 14 residues. As DNA, the CDR3 is TGTGCCACCAGCAGAGATTTAGGAGAATATGGCTACACCTTC. Translating it yields CATSRDLGEYGYTF.

V and J are TRBV29-1 and TRBJ2-7, with a possible D match to TRBD1 (5 bases). The CDR3 is made up of 15 amino acids. V lost 7 bases and J 0 bases, leaving 19 bases between the germline ends. CDR1 is SQVTM and CDR2 is ANQGSEA in the germline V gene. CDR3 region: CSALRIRENSYEQYV. The CDR3 DNA reads as TGCAGCGCCCTTAGAATCAGGGAAAACTCCTACGAGCAGTACGTC.

The J gene is TRBJ1-1, the V gene TRBV10-1; D is undetermined. The V gene's germline CDR1 is WNHNN and CDR2 SYGVQD (reference sequence). V was pared by 6 bases and J by 1 base, with 9 bases between. The CDR3 runs to 13 residues. CDR3 amino acids: CASSGSGNTEAFF. CDR3 nucleotides: TGCGCCAGCAGCGGATCAGGGAACACTGAAGCTTTCTTT.

The chain couples TRBV21-1 to TRBJ2-1; the table assigns TRBD2, which was not confirmed against the DNA. TRBV21-1 corresponds to a pseudogene. The CDR3 runs to 14 residues. In DNA, the CDR3 is TGTGCCAGAAGGGGACTAGCGGGAGCCCGCGGGCAGTTCTTC. This sequence encodes CARRGLAGARGQFF.

J is TRBJ1-1 and V is TRBV5-4; D ambiguous. This CDR3 region has 12 residues. In germline, CDR1 is SGHNT, CDR2 YYREEE (reference sequence). V gave up 0 bases and J gave up 2 bases, with 2 bases separating them. The CDR3 is CASSLANTEAFF. The CDR3 DNA sequence: TGTGCCAGCAGCTTGGCAAACACTGAAGCTTTCTTT.

This clone was seen only once. The chain recombines TRBV2 with TRBJ1-1; D is unclear. The CDR3 spans 13 residues. V lost 5 bases, J lost 1 base, and 8 bases lay in between. CDR1 is SNHLY and CDR2 is FYNNEI in the germline V gene. The CDR3 bases are TGTGCCAGCAGTAACGAGGAGAACACTGAAGCTTTCTTT. This translates into CASSNEENTEAFF.

The J gene is TRBJ2-7, the V gene TRBV7-9, with D possibly TRBD1 on 5 matching bases. Germline loops: CDR1 SEHNR, CDR2 FQNEAQ (reference sequence). V was clipped by 2 bases and J by 0 bases, with 14 bases between them. The CDR3 length is 16 residues. The CDR3 protein is CASSLLGQRTSYEQYF. The CDR3 DNA follows: TGTGCCAGCAGCTTACTGGGGCAGCGCACCTCCTACGAGCAGTACTTC.

V gene TRBV5-5 combines with J gene TRBJ1-1; D possibly corresponds to TRBD1 (5 bases). This CDR3 is 18 amino acids long. The germline V and J ends were trimmed by 0 bases and 7 bases, with 25 bases remaining between them. The germline gives CDR1 SGHKS, CDR2 YYEKEE (reference sequence). The CDR3 spells CASSLARQGGHSPYEAFF. In DNA, the CDR3 is TGTGCCAGCAGCTTGGCCCGTCAGGGAGGGCACAGCCCATATGAAGCTTTCTTT.

This chain uses TRBV30 with TRBJ1-4, with D tentatively TRBD1 (6 bases). CDR1 is GTSNPN and CDR2 is SVGIG in the germline V gene (reference sequence). The length of the CDR3 is 14 residues. Trimming pared 4 bases from V and 2 bases from J, leaving 11 bases between. The CDR3: CAWTSTGTNEKLFF. CDR3 DNA: TGTGCCTGGACTTCTACAGGGACTAATGAAAAACTGTTTTTT. The whole variable domain, filled in from reference TRBV30 and TRBJ1-4, reads SQTIHQWPATLVQPVGSPLSLECTVEGTSNPNLYWYRQAAGRGLQLLFYSVGIGQISSEVPQNLSASRPQDRQFILSSKKLLLSDSGFYLCAWTSTGTNEKLFFGSGTQLSVL.

The chain combines TRBV5-1 with TRBJ2-3; 10 nucleotides agree with TRBD2. Germline lookup yields CDR1 SGHRS and CDR2 YFSETQ. The CDR3 has 16 residues. With 0 bases clipped from V and 3 bases from J, the junction kept 4 bases outside the gene matches. The CDR3 DNA follows: TGCGCCAGCAGCTTGGTTAGCGGGAGGTCTACAGATACGCAGTATTTT. Translated: CASSLVSGRSTDTQYF. The full variable domain, completed using reference TRBV5-1 and TRBJ2-3, is KAGVTQTPRYLIKTRGQQVTLSCSPISGHRSVSWYQQTPGQGLQFLFEYFSETQRNKGNFPGRFSGRQFSNSRSEMNVSTLELGDSALYLCASSLVSGRSTDTQYFGPGTRLTVL.

This chain uses TRBV7-8 with TRBJ2-7; TRBD1 might be the D (5 bases). From germline, CDR1 is SGHVS and CDR2 FQNEAQ. The CDR3 has 15 residues. V was shortened by 2 bases and J by 3 bases, with 14 bases between the two germline ends. CDR3 residues: CASSLLQGTIYEQYF. CDR3 coding DNA: TGTGCCAGCAGCTTACTTCAGGGAACCATCTACGAGCAGTACTTC.

The V call is TRBV3-1 (or the pseudogene TRBV3-2), the J call TRBJ1-1; the match to TRBD1 covers 8 bases. This CDR3 comprises 14 residues. With V trimmed by 4 bases and J by 5 bases, 6 bases remained unmatched. Germline V lookup: CDR1 LGHDT, CDR2 YNNKEL (reference sequence). CDR3 bases: TGTGCCAGCAGCCCCAGACAGGGGATGACTGAAGCTTTCTTT. Its protein is CASSPRQGMTEAFF.